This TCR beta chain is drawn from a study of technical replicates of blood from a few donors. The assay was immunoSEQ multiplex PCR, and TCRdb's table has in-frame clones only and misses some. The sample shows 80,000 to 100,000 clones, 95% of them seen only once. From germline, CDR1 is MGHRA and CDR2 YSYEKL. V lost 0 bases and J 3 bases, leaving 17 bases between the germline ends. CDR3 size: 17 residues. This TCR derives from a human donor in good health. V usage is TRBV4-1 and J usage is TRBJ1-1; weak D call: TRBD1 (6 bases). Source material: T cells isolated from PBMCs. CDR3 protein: CASSQEILPTGYTEAFF. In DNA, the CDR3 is TGCGCCAGCAGCCAAGAAATCCTCCCAACAGGGTACACTGAAGCTTTCTTT.